Sequencing of this T cell receptor beta chain was carried out in a study of PD-1 blockade in classical Hodgkin lymphoma. The CDR3 covers 13 residues. Germline CDR1 MNHNS, CDR2 SASEGT. The ends lost 8 bases at V and 3 bases at J; junction bases unmatched: 7. The assay was immunoSEQ multiplex PCR, and TCRdb's table has in-frame clones only and misses some. Here the sample spans 20,000 to 25,000 clones, 60% to 80% being singletons. Patients all relapsed after autologous stem cell transplantation, and there was variation in brentuximab vedotin exposure. The TCR originated in a human donor with classical Hodgkin lymphoma. This rearrangement joins TRBV6-1 to TRBJ2-7; 7 positions match TRBD1. Sequencing used peripheral blood mononuclear cells (PBMCs), obtained at baseline. The CDR3 is CASEPRDSYEQYF. The CDR3 bases are TGTGCCAGCGAACCTCGGGACAGCTACGAGCAGTACTTC.